The rows below give T cell receptor beta chains drawn from one sample of a study of human T cells and chemical hapten exposure. TCRdb re-called the 5' RACE reads with MiXCR, one entry per CDR3 protein. In the table there are 130,000 or so distinct CDR3 sequences, approximately 4% of which are singletons. The receptors shown here come from a female donor in good health. Both conserved end residues are part of each CDR3. A D gene is named only where the DNA matches it firmly. Clone size, where shown, is once, few, many, or a class for clones that have expanded.

length	V	D	J	size	CDR3	DNA
19	TRBV7-8	TRBD2	TRBJ2-7	many	CASSLARGVPAGKTYEQYF	TGTGCCAGCAGCTTAGCGCGCGGAGTCCCAGCGGGGAAAACCTACGAGCAGTACTTC
18	TRBV11-2	-	TRBJ2-3	many	CASSLVGPTGSNTDTQYF	TGTGCCAGCAGCTTAGTGGGGCCTACAGGGTCCAACACAGATACGCAGTATTTT
17	TRBV6-6	TRBD1	TRBJ2-2	many	CASSYSRGGAGTGELFF	TGTGCCAGCAGTTACTCGAGAGGGGGCGCAGGCACCGGGGAGCTGTTTTTT
20	TRBV28	-	TRBJ1-5	many	CASTLFLGTYAQNSNQPQHF	TGTGCCAGCACCCTTTTCCTAGGGACATACGCCCAGAATAGCAATCAGCCCCAGCATTTT
13	TRBV6-6	-	TRBJ2-1	many	CASRRSGDNEQFF	TGTGCCAGCAGGCGATCGGGGGACAATGAGCAGTTCTTC
16	TRBV6-6	-	TRBJ1-3	few	CASSYAQDSRGYTIYF	TGTGCCAGCAGTTACGCTCAGGACAGCCGTGGATACACCATATATTTT
15	TRBV2	-	TRBJ1-6	many	CASSNSPRTHSPLHF	TGTGCCAGCAGTAACTCCCCCAGGACCCATTCACCCCTCCACTTT
14	TRBV7-8	-	TRBJ1-5	many	CASSSDRFYQPQHF	TGTGCCAGCAGCTCAGACAGGTTTTATCAGCCCCAGCATTTT
13	TRBV5-1	-	TRBJ1-3	-	CASRAVSGNTIYF	TGCGCCAGCAGAGCCGTATCTGGAAACACCATATATTTT
14	TRBV19	TRBD1	TRBJ2-2	many	CASRDRAAAGELFF	TGTGCCAGTAGGGACAGGGCGGCTGCCGGGGAGCTGTTTTTT
14	TRBV5-1	-	TRBJ1-5	few	CASSLGTRGQPQHF	TGCGCCAGCAGCTTGGGGACGAGGGGTCAGCCCCAGCATTTT
13	TRBV30	-	TRBJ1-5	many	CAWSPWTGQPQHF	TGTGCCTGGAGCCCCTGGACGGGTCAGCCCCAGCATTTT
13	TRBV12-3/TRBV12-4	-	TRBJ2-2	many	CASSLKASGELFF	TGTGCCAGCAGTTTAAAGGCAAGCGGGGAGCTGTTTTTT
15	TRBV7-9	TRBD2	TRBJ2-1	many	CASSFGGGPYNEQFF	TGTGCCAGCAGCTTTGGCGGGGGGCCCTACAATGAGCAGTTCTTC
12	TRBV19	TRBD2	TRBJ2-7	few	CASSASGGEQYF	TGTGCCAGTAGTGCTAGCGGGGGCGAGCAGTACTTC
15	TRBV20-1	-	TRBJ2-7	-	CSARTLKSCTYEQYF	TGCAGTGCCCGGACACTAAAGAGTTGTACCTACGAGCAGTACTTC
11	TRBV6-1	-	TRBJ2-1	many	CASSGVNEQFF	TGTGCCAGCAGTGGGGTCAATGAGCAGTTCTTC